This T cell receptor (beta chain) was recovered during a study of OX40 agonist ivuxolimab in advanced cancers. Sequencing used immunoSEQ multiplex PCR; TCRdb keeps in-frame clones, though not all of them. The top ten clones hold about a sixth of a sample with around 60,000 clones, about 89% of them seen once. CDR3 length: 15 amino acids. V lost 3 bases and J 0 bases, leaving 12 bases between the germline ends. Germline lookup yields CDR1 LGHNA and CDR2 YSLEER. The TCR sequence derives from an adult with an advanced solid tumor such as melanoma, head and neck, liver or kidney cancer. The rearrangement links TRBV4-3 to TRBJ2-7, with D unclear. Material: CD4+ or CD8+ T cells sorted from blood, obtained in a trial of the OX40 agonist ivuxolimab. CDR3 bases: TGCGCCAGCAGCCAGGGGATAGCAAACTCCTACGAGCAGTACTTC. It codes for CASSQGIANSYEQYF.